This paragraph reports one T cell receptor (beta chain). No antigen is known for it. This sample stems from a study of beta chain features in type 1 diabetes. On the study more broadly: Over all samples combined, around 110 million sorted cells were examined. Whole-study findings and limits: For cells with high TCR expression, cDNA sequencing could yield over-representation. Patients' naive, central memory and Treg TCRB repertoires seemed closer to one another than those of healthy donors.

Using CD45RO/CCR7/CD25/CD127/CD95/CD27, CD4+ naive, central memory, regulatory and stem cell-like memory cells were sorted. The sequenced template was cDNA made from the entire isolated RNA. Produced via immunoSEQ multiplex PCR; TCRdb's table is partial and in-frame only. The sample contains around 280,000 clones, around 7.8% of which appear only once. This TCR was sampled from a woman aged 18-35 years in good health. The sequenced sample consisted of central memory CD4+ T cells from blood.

CDR3 coding DNA: TGTGCCAGCAGGGACCCCGGGGGGGATGAAAAACTGTTTTTT. This sequence encodes CASRDPGGDEKLFF. V is TRBV28 and J is TRBJ1-4; tentatively, D is TRBD1 (5 bases). V was trimmed by 6 bases and J by 6 bases, leaving 14 bases between them. Germline V gene data show CDR1 as MDHEN and CDR2 as SYDVKM. CDR3 size: 14 residues. The full variable domain, completed using reference TRBV28 and TRBJ1-4, is DVKVTQSSRYLVKRTGEKVFLECVQDMDHENMFWYRQDPGLGLRLIYFSYDVKMKEKGDIPEGYSVSREKKERFSLILESASTNQTSMYLCASRDPGGDEKLFFGSGTQLSVL.